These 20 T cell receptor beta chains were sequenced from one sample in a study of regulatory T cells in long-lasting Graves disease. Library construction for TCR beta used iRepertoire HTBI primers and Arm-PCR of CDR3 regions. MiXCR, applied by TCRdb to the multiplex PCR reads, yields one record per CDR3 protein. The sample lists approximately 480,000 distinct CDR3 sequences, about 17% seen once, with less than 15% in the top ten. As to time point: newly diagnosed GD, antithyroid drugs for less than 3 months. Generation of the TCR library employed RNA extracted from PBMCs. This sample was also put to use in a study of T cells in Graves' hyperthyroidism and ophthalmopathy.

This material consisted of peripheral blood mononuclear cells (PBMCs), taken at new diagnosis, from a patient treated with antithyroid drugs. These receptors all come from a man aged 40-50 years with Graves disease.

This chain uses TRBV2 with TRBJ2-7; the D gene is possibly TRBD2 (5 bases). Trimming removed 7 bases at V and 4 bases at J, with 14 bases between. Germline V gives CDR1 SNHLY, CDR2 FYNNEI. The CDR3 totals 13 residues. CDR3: CASIRTSGYEQYF. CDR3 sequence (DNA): TGTGCCAGCATTCGTACTAGTGGGTACGAGCAGTACTTC.

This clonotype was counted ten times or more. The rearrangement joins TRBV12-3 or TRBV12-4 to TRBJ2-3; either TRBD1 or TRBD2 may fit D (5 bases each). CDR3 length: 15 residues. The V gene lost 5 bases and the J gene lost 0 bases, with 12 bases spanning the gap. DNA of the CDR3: TGTGCCAGCAGTACAGGACTTTTAAGCACAGATACGCAGTATTTT. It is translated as CASSTGLLSTDTQYF.

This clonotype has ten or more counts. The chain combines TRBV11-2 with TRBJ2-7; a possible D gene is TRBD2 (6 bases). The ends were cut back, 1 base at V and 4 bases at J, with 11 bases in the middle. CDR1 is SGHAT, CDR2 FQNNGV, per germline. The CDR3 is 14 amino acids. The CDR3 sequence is CASSLVDYRYEQYF. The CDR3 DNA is TGTGCCAGCAGCTTAGTGGACTACCGATACGAGCAGTACTTC.

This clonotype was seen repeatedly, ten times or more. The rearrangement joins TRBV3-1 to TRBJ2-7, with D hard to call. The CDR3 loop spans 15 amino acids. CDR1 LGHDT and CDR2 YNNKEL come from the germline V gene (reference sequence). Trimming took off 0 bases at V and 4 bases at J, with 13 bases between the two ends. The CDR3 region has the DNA TGTGCCAGCAGCCAAGACTATCGACAAAGATACGAGCAGTACTTC. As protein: CASSQDYRQRYEQYF.

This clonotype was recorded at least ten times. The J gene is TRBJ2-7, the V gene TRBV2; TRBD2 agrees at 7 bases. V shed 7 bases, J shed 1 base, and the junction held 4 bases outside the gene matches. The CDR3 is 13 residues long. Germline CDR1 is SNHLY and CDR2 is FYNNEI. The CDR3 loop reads CASKWGGSYEQYF. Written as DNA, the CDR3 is TGTGCCAGCAAATGGGGGGGATCCTACGAGCAGTACTTC.

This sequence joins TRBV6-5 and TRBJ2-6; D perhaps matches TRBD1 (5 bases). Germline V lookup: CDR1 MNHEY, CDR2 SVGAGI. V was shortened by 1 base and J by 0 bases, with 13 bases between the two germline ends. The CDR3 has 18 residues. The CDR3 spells CASSYWGGGTSGANVLTF. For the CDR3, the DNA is TGTGCCAGCAGTTACTGGGGCGGCGGAACCTCTGGGGCCAACGTCCTGACTTTC.

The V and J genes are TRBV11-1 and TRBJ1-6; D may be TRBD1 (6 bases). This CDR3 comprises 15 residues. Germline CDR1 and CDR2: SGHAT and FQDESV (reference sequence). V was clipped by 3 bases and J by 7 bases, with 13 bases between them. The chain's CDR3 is CASSFSGTLNSPLHF. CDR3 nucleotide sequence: TGTGCCAGCAGCTTCTCCGGGACATTGAATTCACCCCTCCACTTT.

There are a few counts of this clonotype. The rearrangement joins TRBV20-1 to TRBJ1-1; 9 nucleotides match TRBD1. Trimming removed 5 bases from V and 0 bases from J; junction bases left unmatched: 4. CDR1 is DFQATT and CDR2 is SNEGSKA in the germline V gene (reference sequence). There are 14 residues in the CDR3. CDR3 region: CSAGGDRVNTEAFF. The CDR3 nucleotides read TGCAGTGCTGGGGGGGACAGGGTGAACACTGAAGCTTTCTTT.

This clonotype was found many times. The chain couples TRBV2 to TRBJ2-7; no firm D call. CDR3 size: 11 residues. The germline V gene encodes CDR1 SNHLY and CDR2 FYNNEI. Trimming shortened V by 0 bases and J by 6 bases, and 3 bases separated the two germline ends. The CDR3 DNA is TGTGCCAGCAGTGAAGCTACCGAGCAGTACTTC. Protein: CASSEATEQYF.

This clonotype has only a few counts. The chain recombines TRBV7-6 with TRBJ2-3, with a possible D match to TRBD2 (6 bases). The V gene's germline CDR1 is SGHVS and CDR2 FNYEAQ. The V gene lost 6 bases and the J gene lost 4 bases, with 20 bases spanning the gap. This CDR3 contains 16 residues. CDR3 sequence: CASSPAAGLIPDTQYF. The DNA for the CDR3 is TGTGCCAGCAGTCCCGCTGCGGGACTCATCCCAGATACGCAGTATTTT.

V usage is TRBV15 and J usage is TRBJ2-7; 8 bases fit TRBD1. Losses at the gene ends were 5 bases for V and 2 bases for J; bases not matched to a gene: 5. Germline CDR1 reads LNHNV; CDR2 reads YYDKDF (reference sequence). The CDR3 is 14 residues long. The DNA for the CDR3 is TGTGCCACCAGCCTCGGGACAGGCGCCTACGAGCAGTACTTC. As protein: CATSLGTGAYEQYF.

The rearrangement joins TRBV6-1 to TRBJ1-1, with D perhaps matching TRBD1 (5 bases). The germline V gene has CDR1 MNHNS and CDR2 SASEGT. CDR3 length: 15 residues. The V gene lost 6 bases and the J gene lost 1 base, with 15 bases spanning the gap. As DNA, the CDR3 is TGTGCCAGCAGCTCTCGATCTACAGGGAACACTGAAGCTTTCTTT. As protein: CASSSRSTGNTEAFF.

The CDR3 region has the DNA TGCGCCAGCAGCTTGGTACAAGACAATGAGCAGTACTTC. As protein: CASSLVQDNEQYF. The chain uses TRBV5-1 and TRBJ2-1, with D hard to call. The assigned J gene may be wrong: the sequence end matches TRBJ2-7 better. CDR1 SGHRS and CDR2 YFSETQ come from the germline V gene. The CDR3 is made up of 13 amino acids.

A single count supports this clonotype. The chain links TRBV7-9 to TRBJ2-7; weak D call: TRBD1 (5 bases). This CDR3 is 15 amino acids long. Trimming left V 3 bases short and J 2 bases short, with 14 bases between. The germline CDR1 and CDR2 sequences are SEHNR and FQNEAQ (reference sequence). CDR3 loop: CASSLQGIPPYEQYF. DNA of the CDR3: TGTGCCAGCAGCTTGCAGGGAATCCCGCCCTACGAGCAGTACTTC.

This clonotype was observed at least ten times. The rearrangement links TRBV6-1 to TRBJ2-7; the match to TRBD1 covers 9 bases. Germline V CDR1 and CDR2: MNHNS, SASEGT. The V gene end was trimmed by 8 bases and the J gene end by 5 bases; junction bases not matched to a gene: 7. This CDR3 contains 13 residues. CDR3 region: CASGGTGRNEQYF. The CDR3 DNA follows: TGTGCCAGCGGTGGGACAGGGAGGAACGAGCAGTACTTC.

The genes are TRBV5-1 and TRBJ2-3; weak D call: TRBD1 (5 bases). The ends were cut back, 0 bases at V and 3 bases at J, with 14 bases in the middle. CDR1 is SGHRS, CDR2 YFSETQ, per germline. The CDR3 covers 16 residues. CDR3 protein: CASSLAGQGQTDTQYF. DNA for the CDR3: TGCGCCAGCAGCTTGGCCGGGCAGGGCCAAACAGATACGCAGTATTTT.

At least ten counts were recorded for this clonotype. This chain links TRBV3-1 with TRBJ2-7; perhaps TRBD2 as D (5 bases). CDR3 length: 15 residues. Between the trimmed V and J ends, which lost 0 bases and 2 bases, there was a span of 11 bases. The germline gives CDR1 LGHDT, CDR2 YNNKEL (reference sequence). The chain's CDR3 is CASSQEPGLAYEQYF. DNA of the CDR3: TGTGCCAGCAGCCAAGAGCCGGGATTGGCCTACGAGCAGTACTTC.

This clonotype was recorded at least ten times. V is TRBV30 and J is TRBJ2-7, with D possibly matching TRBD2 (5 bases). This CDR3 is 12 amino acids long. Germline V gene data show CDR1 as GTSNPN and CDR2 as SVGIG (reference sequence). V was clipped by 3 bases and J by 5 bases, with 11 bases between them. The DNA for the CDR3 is TGTGCCTGGAGCGTTCGGGAAGACGAGCAGTACTTC. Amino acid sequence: CAWSVREDEQYF.

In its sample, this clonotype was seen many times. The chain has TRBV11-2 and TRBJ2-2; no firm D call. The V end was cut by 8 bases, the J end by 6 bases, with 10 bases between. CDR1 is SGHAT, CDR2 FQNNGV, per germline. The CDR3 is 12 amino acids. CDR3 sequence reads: CASSPRPGELFF. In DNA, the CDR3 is TGTGCCAGCTCACCACGACCCGGGGAGCTGTTTTTT. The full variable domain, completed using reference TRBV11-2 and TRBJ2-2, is EAGVAQSPRYKIIEKRQSVAFWCNPISGHATLYWYQQILGQGPKLLIQFQNNGVVDDSQLPKDRFSAERLKGVDSTLKIQPAKLEDSAVYLCASSPRPGELFFGEGSRLTVL.

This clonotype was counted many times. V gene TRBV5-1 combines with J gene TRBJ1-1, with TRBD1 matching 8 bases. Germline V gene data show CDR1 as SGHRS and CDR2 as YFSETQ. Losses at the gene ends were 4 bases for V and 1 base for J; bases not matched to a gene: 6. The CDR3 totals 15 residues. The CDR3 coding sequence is TGCGCCAGCAGCCCGATACAGGGGGAGAACACTGAAGCTTTCTTT. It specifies CASSPIQGENTEAFF.